This T cell receptor (beta chain) was obtained from a study of patients and donors after allogeneic stem cell transplantation. V lost 4 bases to trimming and J lost 4 bases, with 6 bases between them. The CDR3 is 12 amino acids. CDR1 and CDR2 from the germline V gene are KGHDR and SFDVKD. From the RT-PCR reads, TCRdb called clonotypes with MiXCR, one entry per CDR3 protein. The sample lists about 400,000 distinct CDR3 sequences, 16% seen once, with around 7.9% in the top ten. This clonotype was recorded at least ten times. The chain employs TRBV24-1 and TRBJ1-2, with a possible D match to TRBD1 (5 bases). The clonotype originates from a human donor who was either an allogeneic HSCT recipient or a stem cell or donor lymphocyte infusion donor (not recorded which). It is not recorded whose cells these are; they may come from a transplant donor. The specimen was blood, either unsorted or a sorted T cell fraction (not recorded which). The CDR3 region is CATSEDSYGYTF. The CDR3 DNA reads as TGTGCCACCAGTGAAGACAGCTATGGCTACACCTTC.